The 9 T cell receptor beta chains below come from one sample, sequenced in a study of tumor-infiltrating lymphocytes in primary liver carcinoma. For blood RNA, unsorted whole blood served as the source, and germline DNA was extracted too. Reverse transcription of roughly 470 ng total RNA with a constant-region primer produced TCR beta cDNA. Slightly modified ARM-PCR with three nested multiplex PCR rounds yielded TCR beta libraries. Use of TRBV1-TRBV30 forward primers with a C-beta reverse primer characterized the first two PCR rounds, which lasted about 10 cycles each. TCRdb fed the multiplex PCR reads into MiXCR, producing one record per CDR3 protein. The sample yields 300,000 to 350,000 distinct CDR3 sequences, roughly 61% seen once. Sequenced sample: peripheral blood. These receptor sequences come from a man aged 35 to 55 with primary liver carcinoma and hepatitis B virus infection.

This clonotype was observed a few times. A much larger clone is a single base away; this may be a read error. This chain uses TRBV10-3 with TRBJ2-2, with 8 bases identical to TRBD2. The CDR3 spans 15 residues. Germline V CDR1 and CDR2: ENHRY, SYGVKD. The CDR3 DNA reads TGTGCCATCAGTGACGCCGGGAGGGACACCGGGGGGCTGTTTTTT. Its protein product is CAISDAGRDTGGLFF.

The chain links TRBV6-1 to TRBJ2-7; D tentatively reads TRBD1 or TRBD2 (6 bases each). The CDR3 spans 19 residues. Trimming took 0 bases from V and 2 from J, leaving 23 bases between them. From germline, CDR1 is MNHNS and CDR2 SASEGT. This CDR3 is CASSEAGGGPGTKTYEQYF. CDR3 sequence (DNA): TGTGCCAGCAGTGAAGCGGGTGGGGGGCCCGGGACAAAAACCTACGAGCAGTACTTC.

The V and J genes are TRBV24-1 and TRBJ2-2; 8 nucleotides agree with TRBD1. V gave up 3 bases and J gave up 5 bases; unmatched junction bases: 10. Germline V gives CDR1 KGHDR, CDR2 SFDVKD. This CDR3 contains 17 residues. CDR3 loop: CATSDLPDRGGTGELFF. The CDR3 DNA is TGTGCCACCAGTGATCTTCCCGACAGGGGCGGGACCGGGGAGCTGTTTTTT.

This clonotype was recorded many times. The chain links TRBV11-2 to TRBJ2-5; no definite D call. This CDR3 has 12 residues. CDR1 is SGHAT and CDR2 is FQNNGV in the germline V gene. Deletions cut 2 bases from V and 5 bases from J, with 6 bases between. CDR3 sequence reads: CASSLQVETQYF. The DNA for the CDR3 is TGTGCCAGCAGCTTACAGGTGGAGACCCAGTACTTC.

Regarding this clonotype: The germline gene is not matched at one end of the junction; a read error may be the cause. The chain has TRBV11-2 and TRBJ2-5; unclear D gene. Germline lookup yields CDR1 SGHAT and CDR2 FQNNGV. CDR3 length: 14 residues. As DNA, the CDR3 is TGTGCCAGCAACTTAGGCCTAACACAGGAGACCCAGTACTTC. Encoded protein: CASNLGLTQETQYF.

J is TRBJ1-1 and V is TRBV5-4; D perhaps matches TRBD1 (5 bases). The germline V gene encodes CDR1 SGHNT and CDR2 YYREEE (reference sequence). V dropped 4 bases and J dropped 4 bases, with 17 bases sitting between them. This CDR3 is built from 15 residues. CDR3 nucleotide sequence: TGTGCCAGCAGCCCCGGGGGGAGGTCTGGCACTGAAGCTTTCTTT. Translating gives CASSPGGRSGTEAFF.

Note on this clonotype: Since the CDR3 does not end with the conserved phenylalanine or tryptophan, this likely comes from a read error. The chain carries TRBV4-1 and TRBJ2-2; 10 bases align to TRBD1. The length of the CDR3 is 16 residues. The germline CDR1 and CDR2 sequences are MGHRA and YSYEKL. With V trimmed by 7 bases and J by 8 bases, 13 bases remained unmatched. This CDR3 is CASNDLDRGLTGELFS. DNA for the CDR3: TGCGCCAGCAACGATCTGGACAGGGGGTTAACAGGGGAGCTGTTTTCC.

Many counts were recorded for this clonotype. The chain joins TRBV4-3 to TRBJ1-1; no firm D call. This CDR3 is built from 13 residues. The germline V and J ends were trimmed by 0 bases and 6 bases, with 8 bases remaining between them. Looked up from germline, CDR1 is LGHNA and CDR2 is YSLEER. CDR3 coding DNA: TGCGCCAGCAGCCAAGAGCCTGTCTCTGAAGCTTTCTTT. Its protein is CASSQEPVSEAFF.

This clonotype was seen once. This is likely a read error, given that the CDR3 carries no conserved phenylalanine or tryptophan at its end. It is unclear where the CDR3 begins or ends on the DNA, so no DNA is shown, and the CDR3 is as TCRdb lists it. V is TRBV11-2 and J is TRBJ2-3. With termini counted, the CDR3 has 14 amino acids. In germline, CDR1 is SGHAT, CDR2 FQNNGV. The CDR3 spells CASTLELYTDTQFL.